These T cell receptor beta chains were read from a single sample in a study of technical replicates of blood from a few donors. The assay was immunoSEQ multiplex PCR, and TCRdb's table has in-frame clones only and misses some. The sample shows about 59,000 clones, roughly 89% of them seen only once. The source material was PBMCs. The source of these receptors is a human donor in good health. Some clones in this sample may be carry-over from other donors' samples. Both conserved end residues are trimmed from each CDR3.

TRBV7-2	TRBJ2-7	ASSLRGHEQY
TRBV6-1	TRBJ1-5	ASSEKTSQPQH
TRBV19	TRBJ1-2	ASSTGQGSYGYT
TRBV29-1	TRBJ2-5	SGSPTRGLQETQY
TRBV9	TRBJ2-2	ASSFSGSTGELF
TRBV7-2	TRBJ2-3	ASSFSDTQY
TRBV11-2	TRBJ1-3	ASSRQGAFGNTIY
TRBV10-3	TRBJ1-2	AIRGQGANYGYT
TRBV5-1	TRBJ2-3	ASSLASGAADTQY
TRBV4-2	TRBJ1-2	ASSQDGGRDYGYT
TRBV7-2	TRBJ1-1	ASSLEQGTEAF
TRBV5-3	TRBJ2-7	ARSFVEGGTDPFEQY
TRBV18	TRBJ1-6	ASSRMRDSPLH
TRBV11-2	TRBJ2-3	ASSGRITDTQY
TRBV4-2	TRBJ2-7	ASSPSLTYEQY
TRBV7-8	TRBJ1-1	ASSLAAGGNTEAF
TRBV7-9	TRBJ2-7	ASSFGRDSYEQY
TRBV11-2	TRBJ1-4	ASSLIRHDEKLF
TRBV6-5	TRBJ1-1	ASTPGASRHTEAF
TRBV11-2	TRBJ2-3	ASSAAGRGDTQY
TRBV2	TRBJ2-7	ASSRQGANEQY
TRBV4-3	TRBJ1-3	ASSQDGRGSGNTIY
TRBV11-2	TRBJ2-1	ASRRLAGGRGNEQF
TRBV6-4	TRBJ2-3	ASSISGEPTDTQY
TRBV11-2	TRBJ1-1	ASSLGSLNTEAF
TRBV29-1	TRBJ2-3	SVVGGGVTDTQY
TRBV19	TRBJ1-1	ASGDRGKDEAF
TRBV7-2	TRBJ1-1	ASSYFLTGSTEAF
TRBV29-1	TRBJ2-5	SVYPTGPRGTQY
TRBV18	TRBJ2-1	ASSPGRMDWNEQF
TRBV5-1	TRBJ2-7	ASSLTTSGINRGSYEQY